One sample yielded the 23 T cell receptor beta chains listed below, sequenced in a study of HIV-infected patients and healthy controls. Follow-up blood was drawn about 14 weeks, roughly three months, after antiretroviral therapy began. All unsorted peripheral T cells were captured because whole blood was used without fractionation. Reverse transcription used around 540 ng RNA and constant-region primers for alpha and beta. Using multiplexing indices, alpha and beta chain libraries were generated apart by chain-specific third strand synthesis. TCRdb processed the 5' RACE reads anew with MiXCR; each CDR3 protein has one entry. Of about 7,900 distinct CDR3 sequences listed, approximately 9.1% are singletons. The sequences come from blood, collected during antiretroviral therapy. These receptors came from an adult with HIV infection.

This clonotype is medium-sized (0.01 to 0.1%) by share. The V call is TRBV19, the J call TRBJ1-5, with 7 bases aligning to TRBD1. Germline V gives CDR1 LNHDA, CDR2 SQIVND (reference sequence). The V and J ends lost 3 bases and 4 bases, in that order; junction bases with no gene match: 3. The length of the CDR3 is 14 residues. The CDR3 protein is CASSIGTVNQPQHF. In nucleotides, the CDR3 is TGTGCCAGTAGTATTGGGACAGTGAATCAGCCCCAGCATTTT. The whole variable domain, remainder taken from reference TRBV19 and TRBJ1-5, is DGGITQSPKYLFRKEGQNVTLSCEQNLNHDAMYWYRQDPGQGLRLIYYSQIVNDFQKGDIAEGYSVSREKKESFPLTVTSAQKNPTAFYLCASSIGTVNQPQHFGDGTRLSIL.

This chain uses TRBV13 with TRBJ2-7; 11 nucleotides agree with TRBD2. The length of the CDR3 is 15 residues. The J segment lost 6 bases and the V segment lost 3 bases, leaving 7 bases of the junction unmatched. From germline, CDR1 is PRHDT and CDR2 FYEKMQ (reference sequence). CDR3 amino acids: CASSFLAGGMVEQYF. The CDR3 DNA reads TGTGCCAGCAGCTTCCTAGCGGGAGGTATGGTCGAGCAGTACTTC.

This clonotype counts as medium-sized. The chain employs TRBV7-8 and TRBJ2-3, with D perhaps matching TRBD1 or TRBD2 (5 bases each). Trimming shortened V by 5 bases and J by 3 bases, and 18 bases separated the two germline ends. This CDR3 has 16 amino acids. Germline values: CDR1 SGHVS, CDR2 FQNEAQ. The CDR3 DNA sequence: TGTGCCAGCAGCGGGGGTTCGGGGCGGTGGACAGATACGCAGTATTTT. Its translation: CASSGGSGRWTDTQYF.

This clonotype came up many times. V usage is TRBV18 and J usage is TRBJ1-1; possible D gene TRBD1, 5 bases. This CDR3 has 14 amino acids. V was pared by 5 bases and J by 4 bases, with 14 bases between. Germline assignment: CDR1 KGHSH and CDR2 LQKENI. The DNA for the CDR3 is TGTGCCAGCTCAGAATCTACGACAGCCACTGAAGCTTTCTTT. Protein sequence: CASSESTTATEAFF. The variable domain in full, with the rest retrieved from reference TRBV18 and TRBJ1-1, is NAGVMQNPRHLVRRRGQEARLRCSPMKGHSHVYWYRQLPEEGLKFMVYLQKENIIDESGMPKERFSAEFPKEGPSILRIQQVVRGDSAAYFCASSESTTATEAFFGQGTRLTVV.

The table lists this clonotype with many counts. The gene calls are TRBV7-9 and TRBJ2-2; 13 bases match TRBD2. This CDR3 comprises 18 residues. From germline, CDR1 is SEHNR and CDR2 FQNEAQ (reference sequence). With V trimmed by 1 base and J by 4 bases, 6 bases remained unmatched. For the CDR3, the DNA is TGTGCCAGCAGCTTAGGAGGACTAGCGGGAGTTACCACCGGGGAGCTGTTTTTT. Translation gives CASSLGGLAGVTTGELFF.

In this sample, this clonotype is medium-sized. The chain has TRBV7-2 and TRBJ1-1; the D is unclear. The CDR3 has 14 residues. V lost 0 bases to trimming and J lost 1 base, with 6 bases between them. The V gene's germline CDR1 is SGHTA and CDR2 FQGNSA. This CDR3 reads CASSLASGNTEAFF. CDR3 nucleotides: TGTGCCAGCAGCTTAGCTTCAGGGAACACTGAAGCTTTCTTT.

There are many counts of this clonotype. DNA of the CDR3: TGTGCCAGCAGCTCTTGGACTAGCGGGAGGGCCGGCACAGATACGCAGTATTTT. Amino acid sequence: CASSSWTSGRAGTDTQYF. J is TRBJ2-3 and V is TRBV7-9; TRBD2 aligns across 15 bases. The CDR3 has 18 amino acids. V was clipped by 4 bases and J by 1 base; unmatched bases: 6. The germline V gene has CDR1 SEHNR and CDR2 FQNEAQ (reference sequence).

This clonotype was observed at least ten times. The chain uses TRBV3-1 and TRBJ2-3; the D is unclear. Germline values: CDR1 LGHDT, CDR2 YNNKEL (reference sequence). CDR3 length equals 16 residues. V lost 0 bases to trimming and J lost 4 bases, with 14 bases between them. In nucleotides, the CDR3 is TGTGCCAGCAGCCAAGAGGCCGCGCCCCGTCCAGATACGCAGTATTTT. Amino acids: CASSQEAAPRPDTQYF.

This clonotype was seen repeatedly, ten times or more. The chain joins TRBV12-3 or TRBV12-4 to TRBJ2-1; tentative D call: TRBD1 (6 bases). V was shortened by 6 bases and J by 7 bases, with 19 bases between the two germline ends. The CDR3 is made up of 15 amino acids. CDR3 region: CASSAARGQANEQFF. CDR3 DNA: TGTGCCAGCAGCGCAGCCAGGGGCCAAGCAAATGAGCAGTTCTTC.

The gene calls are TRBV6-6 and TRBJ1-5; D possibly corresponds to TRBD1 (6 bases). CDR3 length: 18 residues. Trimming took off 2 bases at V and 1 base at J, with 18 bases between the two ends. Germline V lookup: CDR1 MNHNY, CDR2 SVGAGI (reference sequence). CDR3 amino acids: CASSYTHGGRRSNQPQHF. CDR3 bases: TGTGCCAGCAGTTACACCCATGGGGGCCGAAGGAGCAATCAGCCCCAGCATTTT.

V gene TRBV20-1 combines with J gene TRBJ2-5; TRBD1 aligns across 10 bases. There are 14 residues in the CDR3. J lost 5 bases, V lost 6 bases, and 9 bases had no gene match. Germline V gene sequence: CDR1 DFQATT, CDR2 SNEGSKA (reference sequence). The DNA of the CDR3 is TGCAGTGCCAGAAGGACAGGGGGTAGGGAGACCCAGTACTTC. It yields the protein CSARRTGGRETQYF.

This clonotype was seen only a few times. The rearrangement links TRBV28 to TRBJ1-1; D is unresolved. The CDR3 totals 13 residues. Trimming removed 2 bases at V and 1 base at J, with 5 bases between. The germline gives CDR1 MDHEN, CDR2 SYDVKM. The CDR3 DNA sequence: TGTGCCAGCAGTTTAGTGAGGAACACTGAAGCTTTCTTT. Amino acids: CASSLVRNTEAFF.

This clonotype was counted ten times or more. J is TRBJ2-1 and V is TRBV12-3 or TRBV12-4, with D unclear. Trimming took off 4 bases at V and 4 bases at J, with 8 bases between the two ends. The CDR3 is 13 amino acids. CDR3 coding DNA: TGTGCCAGCAGTTCCGACTTGTACAATGAGCAGTTCTTC. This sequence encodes CASSSDLYNEQFF.

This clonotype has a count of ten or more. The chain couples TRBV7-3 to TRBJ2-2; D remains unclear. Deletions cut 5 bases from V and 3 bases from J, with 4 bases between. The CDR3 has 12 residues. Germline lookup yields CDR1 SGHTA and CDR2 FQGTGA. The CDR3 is CASSPHTGELFF. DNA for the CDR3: TGTGCCAGCAGCCCTCACACCGGGGAGCTGTTTTTT.

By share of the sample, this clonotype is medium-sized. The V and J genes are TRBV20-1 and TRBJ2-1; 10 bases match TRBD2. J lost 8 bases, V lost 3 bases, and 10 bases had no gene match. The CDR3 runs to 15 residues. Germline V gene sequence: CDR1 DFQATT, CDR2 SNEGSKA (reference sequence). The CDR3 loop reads CSASDLAGAKDEQFF. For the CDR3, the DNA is TGCAGTGCTAGCGATCTAGCGGGAGCCAAGGATGAGCAGTTCTTC.

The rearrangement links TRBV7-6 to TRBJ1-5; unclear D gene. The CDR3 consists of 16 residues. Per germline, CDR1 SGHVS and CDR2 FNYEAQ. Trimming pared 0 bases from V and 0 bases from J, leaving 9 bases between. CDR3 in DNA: TGTGCCAGCAGCTTAGCGCCAGCTTATAGCAATCAGCCCCAGCATTTT. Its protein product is CASSLAPAYSNQPQHF.

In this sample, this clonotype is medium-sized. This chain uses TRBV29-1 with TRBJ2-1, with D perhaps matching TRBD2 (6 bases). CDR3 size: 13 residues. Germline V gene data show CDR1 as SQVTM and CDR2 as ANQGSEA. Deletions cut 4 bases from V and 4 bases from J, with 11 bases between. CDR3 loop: CSVGTSMYNEQFF. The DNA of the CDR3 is TGCAGCGTTGGTACTAGCATGTACAATGAGCAGTTCTTC.

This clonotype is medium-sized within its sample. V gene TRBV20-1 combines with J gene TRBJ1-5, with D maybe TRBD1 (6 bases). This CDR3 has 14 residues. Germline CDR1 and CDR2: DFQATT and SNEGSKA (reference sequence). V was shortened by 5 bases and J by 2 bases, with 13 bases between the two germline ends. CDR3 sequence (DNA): TGCAGTGCTCCCAGGGGCTCGGGCAATCAGCCCCAGCATTTT. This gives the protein CSAPRGSGNQPQHF.

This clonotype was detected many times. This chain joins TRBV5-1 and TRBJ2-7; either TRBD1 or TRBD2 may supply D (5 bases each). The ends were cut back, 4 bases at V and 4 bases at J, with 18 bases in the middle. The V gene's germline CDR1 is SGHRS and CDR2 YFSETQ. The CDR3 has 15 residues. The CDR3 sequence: CASSQGPGTSYEQYF. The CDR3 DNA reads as TGCGCCAGCAGCCAAGGTCCCGGGACGTCTTACGAGCAGTACTTC.

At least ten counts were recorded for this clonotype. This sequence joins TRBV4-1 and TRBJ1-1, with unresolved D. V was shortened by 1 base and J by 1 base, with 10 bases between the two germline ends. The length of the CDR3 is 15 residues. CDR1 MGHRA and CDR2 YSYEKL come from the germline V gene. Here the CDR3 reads CASSQAITGNTEAFF. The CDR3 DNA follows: TGCGCCAGCAGCCAAGCTATCACGGGGAACACTGAAGCTTTCTTT.

The CDR3 DNA reads TGCGCCAGCAGCTTGGCCCCGGGACAGGACTACCCCCTCCACTTT. It translates to CASSLAPGQDYPLHF. This chain joins TRBV5-1 and TRBJ1-6, with 8 bases aligning to TRBD1. The CDR3 is made up of 15 amino acids. CDR1 and CDR2 from the germline V gene are SGHRS and YFSETQ. Trimming at V came to 0 bases and at J to 13 bases, leaving 9 bases not matched to a gene.

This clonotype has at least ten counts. CDR3 DNA: TGTGCCAGCTCACCACCGGACAGGGGGAGAGCCTACGAGCAGTACTTC. Its protein is CASSPPDRGRAYEQYF. The chain employs TRBV18 and TRBJ2-7; 10 bases fit TRBD1. Germline V gene sequence: CDR1 KGHSH, CDR2 LQKENI. The CDR3 has 16 residues. J lost 2 bases, V lost 0 bases, and 4 bases had no gene match.

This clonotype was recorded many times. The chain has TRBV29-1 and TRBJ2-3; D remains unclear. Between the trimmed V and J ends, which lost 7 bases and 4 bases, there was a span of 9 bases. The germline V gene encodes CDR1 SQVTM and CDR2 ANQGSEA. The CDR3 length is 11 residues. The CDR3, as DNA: TGCAGCGCCCTGGTGTCAGATACGCAGTATTTT. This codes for CSALVSDTQYF.